The 8 T cell receptor beta chains reported below all come from one sample, sequenced in a study of CD8 T cells in Susac syndrome. With random hexamers, reverse transcription was performed on about 0.45 to 1 ug of RNA. TCRdb reprocessed the immunoSEQ multiplex PCR reads with MiXCR, giving one entry per CDR3 protein. Of approximately 300,000 distinct CDR3 sequences in the sample, 85% were seen once. The sequenced sample was CD8+ T cells from PBMCs. Receptor source: a human donor with multiple sclerosis.

The rearrangement uses TRBV5-6 and TRBJ1-2; D unclear. The CDR3 loop spans 12 amino acids. In germline, CDR1 is SGHDT, CDR2 YYEEEE. The ends were cut back, 1 base at V and 7 bases at J, with 8 bases in the middle. This CDR3 is CASSLFNSGYTF. DNA for the CDR3: TGTGCCAGCAGCTTGTTCAATAGTGGCTACACCTTC.

V and J are TRBV20-1 and TRBJ2-3; TRBD2 is a possible D gene (5 bases). V was shortened by 3 bases and J by 2 bases, with 18 bases between the two germline ends. This CDR3 region has 16 residues. The germline CDR1 and CDR2 sequences are DFQATT and SNEGSKA (reference sequence). This CDR3 is CSASDLKLEVTDTQYF. As DNA, the CDR3 is TGCAGTGCTAGCGACCTAAAACTAGAAGTCACAGATACGCAGTATTTT.

The chain uses TRBV15 and TRBJ2-3, with D perhaps matching TRBD2 (5 bases). This CDR3 contains 15 residues. The germline V gene encodes CDR1 LNHNV and CDR2 YYDKDF (reference sequence). With 5 bases removed from V and 0 bases from J, the gap between germline ends came to 12 bases. CDR3 bases: TGTGCCACCAGCTGGAGGAACCCTAGCACAGATACGCAGTATTTT. This sequence encodes CATSWRNPSTDTQYF. Looking up the rest from reference TRBV15 and TRBJ2-3 gives the full variable domain: DAMVIQNPRYQVTQFGKPVTLSCSQTLNHNVMYWYQQKSSQAPKLLFHYYDKDFNNEADTPDNFQSRRPNTSFCFLDIRSPGLGDTAMYLCATSWRNPSTDTQYFGPGTRLTVL.

V gene TRBV7-9 combines with J gene TRBJ1-1; D gene unclear. The ends were cut back, 3 bases at V and 4 bases at J, with 9 bases in the middle. The CDR3 sequence is 13 residues long. Germline CDR1 reads SEHNR; CDR2 reads FQNEAQ (reference sequence). Here the CDR3 DNA reads TGTGCCAGCAGCTTCCCGACGGGCACTGAAGCTTTCTTT. It yields the protein CASSFPTGTEAFF.

The gene calls are TRBV5-4 and TRBJ2-1; TRBD2 agrees at 8 bases. V trimming: 1 base; J trimming: 10 bases; junction bases outside the gene matches: 7. The CDR3 has 14 amino acids. Germline V CDR1 and CDR2: SGHNT, YYREEE (reference sequence). The CDR3 loop reads CASSLSLAGWEQFF. The CDR3 nucleotides read TGTGCCAGCAGCTTGAGCCTAGCGGGCTGGGAGCAGTTCTTC. Complete variable domain (other parts from reference TRBV5-4 and TRBJ2-1): ETGVTQSPTHLIKTRGQQVTLRCSSQSGHNTVSWYQQALGQGPQFIFQYYREEENGRGNFPPRFSGLQFPNYSSELNVNALELDDSALYLCASSLSLAGWEQFFGPGTRLTVL.

This clonotype is a singleton in its sample. This chain connects TRBV27 to TRBJ2-7, with D possibly matching TRBD1 (6 bases). The germline gives CDR1 MNHEY, CDR2 SMNVEV (reference sequence). The V gene lost 0 bases and the J gene lost 0 bases, with 9 bases spanning the gap. This CDR3 is 15 amino acids long. The CDR3 protein is CASSLSRDISYEQYF. The CDR3 DNA is TGTGCCAGCAGTTTATCGAGGGACATCTCCTACGAGCAGTACTTC.

V gene TRBV6-2 or TRBV6-3 combines with J gene TRBJ2-3; the match to TRBD2 covers 9 bases. The germline V gene has CDR1 MNHEY and CDR2 SVGEGT. The CDR3 runs to 17 residues. J lost 0 bases, V lost 0 bases, and 4 bases had no gene match. The CDR3 DNA reads as TGTGCCAGCAGTTACTCTCCAGCGGGAGGTAGCACAGATACGCAGTATTTT. Its translation is CASSYSPAGGSTDTQYF.

The V call is TRBV19, the J call TRBJ2-6; D not certain. Trimming removed 5 bases at V and 6 bases at J, with 14 bases between. Germline CDR1 is LNHDA and CDR2 is SQIVND (reference sequence). This CDR3 spans 15 amino acids. The CDR3 sequence is CASSADSSTANVLTF. CDR3 bases: TGTGCCAGTAGTGCCGACTCCTCGACGGCCAACGTCCTGACTTTC.